This TCR beta chain derives from a study of blood T cell repertoires in COVID-19. Study context: In each case, the material was cDNA or gDNA derived from T cells, B-cell-depleted T cells, or PBMCs.

This CDR3 contains 13 residues. Trimming cost V 3 bases and J 2 bases; bases outside gene matches: 2. Germline V gene lookup returns CDR1 SGHKS and CDR2 YYEKEE (reference sequence). The method was immunoSEQ multiplex PCR; TCRdb's version includes in-frame clones alone and lacks a portion of them. The sample gives roughly 150,000 clones, more than 65% of which show up once; 8% to 11% is in the top ten. The clonotype comes from a woman over 75 with active or convalescent COVID-19. Sequences were obtained from peripheral blood. The rearrangement uses TRBV5-5 and TRBJ2-7, with 7 positions matching TRBD1. The CDR3 region has the DNA TGTGCCAGCAGCTGGACAGGAACCTACGAGCAGTACTTC. This codes for CASSWTGTYEQYF.